This passage covers 29 T cell receptor beta chains from one sample sequenced in a study of OX40 agonist ivuxolimab in advanced cancers. Profiling relied on immunoSEQ multiplex PCR, and the TCRdb table lists in-frame clones only, not all of them. Here the sample spans roughly 67,000 clones, over 75% being singletons. Sequenced material: CD4+ or CD8+ T cells sorted from blood, taken in a trial of the OX40 agonist ivuxolimab. Receptors were obtained from an adult with an advanced solid tumor such as melanoma, head and neck, liver or kidney cancer.

This clone was seen just once. The chain uses TRBV10-2 and TRBJ2-4, with no clear D. Germline CDR1 WSHSY, CDR2 SAAADI. The ends were cut back, 7 bases at V and 4 bases at J, with 17 bases in the middle. CDR3 length equals 15 residues. CDR3 loop: CASTPRQSIKNIQYF. The DNA of the CDR3 is TGCGCCAGCACCCCAAGGCAGTCTATTAAAAACATTCAGTACTTC.

The chain carries TRBV12-5 and TRBJ2-3; 7 nucleotides match TRBD2. The trim removed 1 base at V and 5 bases at J, leaving 9 bases unmatched. This CDR3 has 16 residues. CDR1 and CDR2 from the germline V gene are LGHNT and FRNRAP. The CDR3 DNA reads as TGTGCTAGTGGTTTGGGGGTAGCGGGTTCTCGAGATACGCAGTATTTT. It is translated as CASGLGVAGSRDTQYF.

The chain links TRBV5-1 to TRBJ2-4; D is perhaps TRBD2 (6 bases). The V gene's germline CDR1 is SGHRS and CDR2 YFSETQ. V was clipped by 7 bases and J by 5 bases, with 13 bases between them. This CDR3 has 13 residues. CDR3 loop: CASRAGLENIQYF. The CDR3 region has the DNA TGCGCCAGCCGGGCGGGACTCGAAAACATTCAGTACTTC.

This rearrangement joins TRBV25-1 to TRBJ1-2; 7 bases are a match to TRBD1. J gave up 4 bases and V 0 bases, and 5 bases lay outside the gene matches. Germline loops: CDR1 MGHDK, CDR2 SYGVNS. CDR3 length: 15 amino acids. CDR3 DNA sequence: TGTGCCAGCAGTGAATACAGGGGGTTTGGCTATGGCTACACCTTC. Translating it yields CASSEYRGFGYGYTF.

The chain combines TRBV7-9 with TRBJ1-5; TRBD1 agrees at 10 bases. There are 17 residues in the CDR3. With 4 bases clipped from V and 2 bases from J, the junction kept 8 bases outside the gene matches. Germline loops: CDR1 SEHNR, CDR2 FQNEAQ (reference sequence). In DNA form, the CDR3 reads TGTGCCAGCAGCTACGATACCGGGACAGGGGGCAATCAGCCCCAGCATTTT. It yields the protein CASSYDTGTGGNQPQHF.

The genes are TRBV5-4 and TRBJ2-6; D is uncertain. This CDR3 is built from 17 residues. Germline V gives CDR1 SGHNT, CDR2 YYREEE (reference sequence). Trimming removed 0 bases from V and 2 bases from J, with 12 bases in between. The CDR3 region is CASSLETSRPGANVLTF. As DNA, the CDR3 is TGTGCCAGCAGCTTGGAAACCAGCCGTCCTGGGGCCAACGTCCTGACTTTC. The full variable domain, with the rest looked up from reference TRBV5-4 and TRBJ2-6, is ETGVTQSPTHLIKTRGQQVTLRCSSQSGHNTVSWYQQALGQGPQFIFQYYREEENGRGNFPPRFSGLQFPNYSSELNVNALELDDSALYLCASSLETSRPGANVLTFGAGSRLTVL.

The chain carries TRBV15 and TRBJ1-6; no definite D call. V was clipped by 0 bases and J by 8 bases, with 5 bases between them. In germline, CDR1 is LNHNV, CDR2 YYDKDF (reference sequence). This CDR3 comprises 13 residues. The CDR3 reads CATSRDQDSPLHF. The CDR3 DNA is TGTGCCACCAGCAGAGATCAGGATTCACCCCTCCACTTT.

The CDR3 sequence: CASSYSGTGRAFF. The CDR3 bases are TGTGCCAGCAGTTACTCCGGGACAGGGCGGGCTTTCTTT. This chain uses TRBV6-6 with TRBJ1-1; 9 nucleotides align to TRBD1. The ends lost 0 bases at V and 11 bases at J; junction bases unmatched: 4. The germline V gene has CDR1 MNHNY and CDR2 SVGAGI (reference sequence). The CDR3 totals 13 residues.

The J gene is TRBJ1-2, the V gene TRBV6-1; the match to TRBD1 covers 7 bases. This CDR3 is built from 13 residues. Losses at the gene ends were 7 bases for V and 4 bases for J; bases not matched to a gene: 6. Germline CDR1 is MNHNS and CDR2 is SASEGT. The CDR3 sequence is CASTSTGTYGYTF. The CDR3 DNA sequence: TGTGCCAGCACGTCGACAGGGACCTATGGCTACACCTTC.

The chain carries TRBV7-2 and TRBJ2-5; 10 nucleotides match TRBD2. The germline gives CDR1 SGHTA, CDR2 FQGNSA. The CDR3 runs to 16 residues. V lost 5 bases to trimming and J lost 4 bases; unmatched junction nucleotides: 10. In DNA form, the CDR3 reads TGTGCCAGCAGCCTACCACGGACTAGCGGAAGAGAGACCCAGTACTTC. Protein sequence: CASSLPRTSGRETQYF.

The chain couples TRBV5-1 to TRBJ2-7; D tentatively reads TRBD1 or TRBD2 (6 bases each). Germline V CDR1 and CDR2: SGHRS, YFSETQ. The CDR3 runs to 14 residues. V lost 7 bases, J lost 0 bases, and 14 bases lay in between. CDR3 DNA: TGCGCCAGCGCGGGGCAGGGGACCTCCTACGAGCAGTACTTC. Protein: CASAGQGTSYEQYF.

This chain links TRBV6-5 with TRBJ2-5, with TRBD1 matching over 12 bases. J gave up 5 bases and V 6 bases, and 7 bases lay outside the gene matches. Germline V lookup: CDR1 MNHEY, CDR2 SVGAGI. The CDR3 covers 15 residues. CDR3 residues: CASSPGTGGHETQYF. CDR3 nucleotides: TGTGCCAGCAGCCCCGGGACAGGGGGCCACGAGACCCAGTACTTC.

This clone occurred once. The CDR3 bases are TGTGCCAGTAGGGTGACAGGGGGCCCCCTGAACACTGAAGCTTTCTTT. It encodes CASRVTGGPLNTEAFF. This chain links TRBV19 with TRBJ1-1; 10 nucleotides line up with TRBD1. Germline V CDR1 and CDR2: LNHDA, SQIVND (reference sequence). This CDR3 is 16 amino acids long. J gave up 0 bases and V 6 bases, and 7 bases lay outside the gene matches. The entire variable domain, with the rest obtained from reference TRBV19 and TRBJ1-1, is as follows: DGGITQSPKYLFRKEGQNVTLSCEQNLNHDAMYWYRQDPGQGLRLIYYSQIVNDFQKGDIAEGYSVSREKKESFPLTVTSAQKNPTAFYLCASRVTGGPLNTEAFFGQGTRLTVV.

The CDR3 sequence: CASSVAQGSRTDTQYF. For the CDR3, the DNA is TGTGCCAGCAGCGTAGCACAGGGGTCTCGCACAGATACGCAGTATTTT. This chain joins TRBV9 and TRBJ2-3; 7 bases agree with TRBD1. Trimming took 0 bases from V and 1 from J; bases not matched to a gene: 5. This CDR3 is built from 16 residues. The germline CDR1 and CDR2 sequences are SGDLS and YYNGEE.

The V call is TRBV2, the J call TRBJ2-3; D is unclear. The CDR3 is 14 residues long. Germline lookup yields CDR1 SNHLY and CDR2 FYNNEI. Trimming took off 7 bases at V and 6 bases at J, with 17 bases between the two ends. In DNA form, the CDR3 reads TGTGCCAGCATAGGGATTTCCTCCGGGGATACGCAGTATTTT. Protein: CASIGISSGDTQYF.

The chain joins TRBV7-8 to TRBJ1-5; D ambiguous. V lost 2 bases, J lost 5 bases, and 10 bases lay in between. Germline V lookup: CDR1 SGHVS, CDR2 FQNEAQ. The CDR3 is 14 amino acids. As DNA, the CDR3 is TGTGCCAGCAGCTTAACGGTGGGGTATCAGCCCCAGCATTTT. This codes for CASSLTVGYQPQHF. The full variable domain, rest sourced from reference TRBV7-8 and TRBJ1-5, is GAGVSQSPRYKVAKRGQDVALRCDPISGHVSLFWYQQALGQGPEFLTYFQNEAQLDKSGLPSDRFFAERPEGSVSTLKIQRTQQEDSAVYLCASSLTVGYQPQHFGDGTRLSIL.

The chain is built from TRBV23-1 and TRBJ2-1; D may match TRBD1 or TRBD2 (5 bases each). TRBV23-1 is annotated as an ORF whose role is uncertain. The CDR3 spans 17 residues. The germline V and J ends were trimmed by 2 bases and 8 bases, with 22 bases remaining between them. The CDR3 here is CASSQQRTPGREDEQFF. In DNA form, the CDR3 reads TGCGCCAGCAGTCAACAAAGGACTCCGGGGCGAGAAGATGAGCAGTTCTTC.

This chain uses TRBV6-1 with TRBJ1-5; 9 bases agree with TRBD1. Trimming took 6 bases from V and 7 from J; bases not matched to a gene: 1. Germline V gives CDR1 MNHNS, CDR2 SASEGT. CDR3 size: 12 residues. CDR3 protein: CASRTGGQPQHF. The CDR3 DNA sequence: TGTGCCAGCAGGACAGGGGGACAGCCCCAGCATTTT.

The chain employs TRBV7-9 and TRBJ2-2; 11 bases fit TRBD2. With 4 bases clipped from V and 5 bases from J, the junction kept 3 bases outside the gene matches. Looked up from germline, CDR1 is SEHNR and CDR2 is FQNEAQ (reference sequence). This CDR3 contains 15 residues. The CDR3: CASSSVAGGTGELFF. The DNA for the CDR3 is TGTGCCAGCAGCTCTGTAGCGGGGGGGACCGGGGAGCTGTTTTTT.

This clone was seen a single time. The genes are TRBV7-8 and TRBJ2-1; D is ambiguous. The CDR3 sequence is 16 residues long. The V end was cut by 2 bases, the J end by 0 bases, with 11 bases between. CDR1 is SGHVS and CDR2 is FQNEAQ in the germline V gene. CDR3: CASSLQRDPSYNEQFF. The CDR3 DNA reads as TGTGCCAGCAGCTTACAGCGCGACCCCTCCTACAATGAGCAGTTCTTC.

This clone is a singleton in its sample. The rearrangement links TRBV6-6 to TRBJ1-5, with a possible D match to TRBD1 (5 bases). Germline-derived CDR1 and CDR2 are MNHNY and SVGAGI (reference sequence). The CDR3 loop spans 13 amino acids. The germline V and J ends were trimmed by 6 bases and 4 bases, with 10 bases remaining between them. Here the CDR3 reads CASRVGDNQPQHF. For the CDR3, the DNA is TGTGCCAGCAGGGTAGGGGATAATCAGCCCCAGCATTTT.

Only one count was recorded for this clone. This chain links TRBV19 with TRBJ1-5; 10 bases agree with TRBD1. J gave up 0 bases and V 1 base, and 9 bases lay outside the gene matches. Germline CDR1 is LNHDA and CDR2 is SQIVND (reference sequence). This CDR3 comprises 19 residues. The CDR3: CASSIGKGQGFYSNQPQHF. In nucleotides, the CDR3 is TGTGCCAGTAGTATAGGTAAGGGACAGGGGTTCTATAGCAATCAGCCCCAGCATTTT.

The chain is built from TRBV9 and TRBJ2-3, with D perhaps TRBD1 (5 bases). Germline V gene lookup returns CDR1 SGDLS and CDR2 YYNGEE. The CDR3 totals 15 residues. Trimming took off 1 base at V and 0 bases at J, with 9 bases between the two ends. Here the CDR3 DNA reads TGTGCCAGCAGCGTATTCGACAGTAGCACAGATACGCAGTATTTT. The encoded protein is CASSVFDSSTDTQYF.

The chain carries TRBV5-1 and TRBJ2-3; D is tentatively TRBD1 or TRBD2 (6 bases each). V gave up 6 bases and J gave up 0 bases, with 11 bases separating them. The length of the CDR3 is 14 residues. CDR1 SGHRS and CDR2 YFSETQ come from the germline V gene. Here the CDR3 reads CASNGGWSTDTQYF. The CDR3 region has the DNA TGCGCCAGCAACGGGGGCTGGAGCACAGATACGCAGTATTTT.

J is TRBJ1-1 and V is TRBV7-2; D unclear. V lost 4 bases, J lost 1 base, and 7 bases lay in between. Germline assignment: CDR1 SGHTA and CDR2 FQGNSA. The CDR3 is made up of 13 amino acids. The CDR3 sequence: CASSYTGNTEAFF. The CDR3 nucleotides read TGTGCCAGCAGCTATACGGGGAACACTGAAGCTTTCTTT. The variable domain in full, completed from reference TRBV7-2 and TRBJ1-1, reads GAGVSQSPSNKVTEKGKDVELRCDPISGHTALYWYRQSLGQGLEFLIYFQGNSAPDKSGLPSDRFSAERTGGSVSTLTIQRTQQEDSAVYLCASSYTGNTEAFFGQGTRLTVV.

This chain joins TRBV27 and TRBJ1-5; D perhaps matches TRBD1 (5 bases). CDR3 length: 16 residues. V shed 2 bases and J shed 2 bases, with 13 bases lying between them. CDR1 is MNHEY and CDR2 is SMNVEV in the germline V gene (reference sequence). CDR3: CASSLGTLGGNQPQHF. The CDR3 region has the DNA TGTGCCAGCAGTTTAGGGACCCTTGGGGGCAATCAGCCCCAGCATTTT.

The chain is built from TRBV5-1 and TRBJ1-4, with a weak D call TRBD1 (6 bases). This CDR3 has 15 residues. Germline lookup yields CDR1 SGHRS and CDR2 YFSETQ. V was pared by 5 bases and J by 2 bases, with 13 bases between. The CDR3 coding sequence is TGCGCCAGCAGGATGACAGGACAGACTAATGAAAAACTGTTTTTT. This codes for CASRMTGQTNEKLFF.

The chain employs TRBV7-9 and TRBJ1-1; no reliable D call. V shed 7 bases and J shed 1 base, with 10 bases lying between them. From germline, CDR1 is SEHNR and CDR2 FQNEAQ (reference sequence). CDR3 size: 13 residues. This chain's CDR3 is CASNGRENTEAFF. CDR3 coding DNA: TGTGCCAGCAACGGACGGGAGAACACTGAAGCTTTCTTT.

The chain has TRBV7-9 and TRBJ1-4; D might be TRBD1 (6 bases). The V gene's germline CDR1 is SEHNR and CDR2 FQNEAQ (reference sequence). This CDR3 has 15 residues. Trimming shortened V by 7 bases and J by 7 bases, and 19 bases separated the two germline ends. The CDR3 loop reads CASTPGGASGEKLFF. CDR3 in DNA: TGTGCCAGCACCCCGGGGGGGGCTTCGGGTGAAAAACTGTTTTTT.